This TCR beta chain was found in a study of shared clonotypes between healthy human individuals. This clone was recorded a few times. Some clones are missing from TCRdb's copy, which holds only in-frame ones; the method was immunoSEQ multiplex PCR. Of about 490,000 clones in the sample, around 73% were seen once. V was trimmed by 4 bases and J by 3 bases, leaving 13 bases between them. The germline gives CDR1 SGHNT, CDR2 YYREEE (reference sequence). This CDR3 spans 14 amino acids. The clonotype was recovered from a woman aged 40 to 49 in good health. Some clones in this sample may be carry-over from other donors' samples. The chain employs TRBV5-4 and TRBJ1-1, with TRBD1 as a possible D gene (5 bases). The sample comprised PBMCs. For the CDR3, the DNA is TGTGCCAGCAGCCCCATGCGAGGGGACACTGAAGCTTTCTTT. Translated, it gives CASSPMRGDTEAFF.